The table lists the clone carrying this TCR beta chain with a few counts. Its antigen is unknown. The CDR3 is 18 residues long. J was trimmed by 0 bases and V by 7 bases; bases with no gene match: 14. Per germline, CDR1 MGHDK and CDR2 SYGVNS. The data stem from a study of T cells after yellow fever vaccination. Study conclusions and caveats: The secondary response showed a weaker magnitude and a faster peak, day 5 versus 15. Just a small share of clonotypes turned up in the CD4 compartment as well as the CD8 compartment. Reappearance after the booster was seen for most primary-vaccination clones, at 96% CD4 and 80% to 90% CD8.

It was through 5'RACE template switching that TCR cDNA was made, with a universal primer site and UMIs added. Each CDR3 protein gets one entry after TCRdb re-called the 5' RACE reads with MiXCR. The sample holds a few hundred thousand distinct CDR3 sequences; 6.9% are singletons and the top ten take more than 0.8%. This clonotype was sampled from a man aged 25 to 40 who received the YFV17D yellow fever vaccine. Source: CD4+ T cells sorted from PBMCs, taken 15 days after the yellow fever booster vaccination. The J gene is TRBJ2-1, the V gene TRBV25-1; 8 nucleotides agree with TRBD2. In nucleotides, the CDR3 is TGTGCCAGCAAAGGATTGGGACTAGGGCGAAGCTCCTACAATGAGCAGTTCTTC. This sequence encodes CASKGLGLGRSSYNEQFF.